This T cell receptor (beta chain) was documented in a study of blood T cell repertoires in COVID-19 (TCRdb year 2020). Describing the broader study: Collaborator samples came from the United States, Italy and Spain and covered acute and convalescent phases of COVID-19. The prospective study material was composed of cDNA or gDNA derived from T cells, B-cell-depleted T cells, or PBMCs. Deeply sampled blood TCRbeta repertoires from subjects exposed to, actively infected with, or recovered from COVID-19 were included in the dataset. The repertoires were released in a freely available public database intended as a resource for research on the immune response to SARS-CoV-2. Samples came from the ongoing ImmuneRACE study (first 160 participants) plus 1,254 subjects from 6 global collaborators. Nearly every sample came with metadata listing a de-identified subject ID, COVID-19 status, age in years and sex. HLA class I and class II types, where available, came from metadata supplied by the sample provider rather than from assay-based typing. Overall results and qualifications from the work: Clinical and demographic metadata were provided uncurated, with the amount varying by source and participant.

The CDR3 holds 14 amino acids from the cysteine to the phenylalanine. Of the read, only the CDR3 DNA is kept; its 42 bases are in frame from base 1. CDR1 and CDR2 are read off the germline V gene as SGHDT and YYEEEE. V is pared back by 4 bases and J by 6 bases, with 13 bases lying between the germline termini. A note on this clone: Its antigen target is currently unknown. No base quality information exists; no much larger clone differs at one position.

The immunoSEQ Assay, a bias-controlled multiplex PCR, was used to amplify TCRbeta CDR3 regions from genomic DNA. Per the source publication's procedure: The number of nucleated cells in each sample was estimated from the amplification of reference gene primers within the assay. To quantify the absolute abundance of each unique TCRbeta CDR3 rearrangement, sequence reads were collapsed and filtered. For each sample, productive Simpson clonality was calculated as the square root of Simpson's diversity index over productive rearrangements. TCRdb's version of the immuneACCESS table is confined to in-frame rearrangements and falls short of the full clone set. An unresolved V gene accounts for under half of the shortfall where checked; the remainder is of unknown origin. V, J and clone size are taken as reported in that table, and D and trimming were inferred from the DNA itself. The sample yields more than 150,000 clones; roughly nine tenths were counted once. Roughly 2.2% of the sample belongs to the ten largest clones.

Whole blood was collected in K2EDTA tubes by collaborating institutions according to the institutions' own protocols. For TCRbeta analysis, collaborators shipped samples as frozen whole blood, isolated PBMCs, or DNA extracted from either of those sample types. The source is a man between 65 and 85 years old with active or convalescent COVID-19. The sample comprised peripheral blood. The sequence joins TRBV5-6 to TRBJ2-2, with the D gene too uncertain to name. The bases are TGTGCCAGCAGCCCAACTCTTGGGCCCGGGGAGCTGTTTTTT. Its protein is CASSPTLGPGELFF.